These T cell receptor beta chains were read from a single sample in a study of blood T cell repertoires in COVID-19. The method was immunoSEQ multiplex PCR; TCRdb's version includes in-frame clones alone and lacks a portion of them. The table records over 75,000 clones, almost 90% of them present only once. The material sequenced was peripheral blood. All receptors come from a man between 45 and 60 years old with COVID-19, enrolled during active disease. CDR3s include the opening cysteine and the closing phenylalanine or tryptophan. D genes are given only for firm matches. Clone size is not always given. Where it is, it says once, few, many or a class for expanded clones.

D gene | J gene | V gene | clone size | CDR3 DNA | CDR3 protein
- | TRBJ1-2 | TRBV7-2 | once | TGTGCCAGCAGCTTAGTAGGGAGAGGGGGCTACACCTTC | CASSLVGRGGYTF
- | TRBJ2-3 | TRBV15 | - | TGTGCCACCAGCAGAGGTACAGGGAGCCTCACAGATACGCAGTATTTT | CATSRGTGSLTDTQYF
- | TRBJ1-2 | TRBV19 | once | TGTGCCAGTAGTACCCAGGGGTCTAACTATGGCTACACCTTC | CASSTQGSNYGYTF
TRBD1 | TRBJ1-1 | TRBV6-2/TRBV6-3 | once | TGTGCCAGCAGTTCAACAGGGGTAGCTTTCTTT | CASSSTGVAFF
- | TRBJ2-3 | TRBV21-1 | - | TGTGCCAGCACCCAGCGGGGCACAGATACGCAGTATTTT | CASTQRGTDTQYF
TRBD2 | TRBJ2-2 | TRBV5-6 | once | TGTGCCAGCAGCTTTGGTAGCGGGAGGACCGGGGAGCTGTTTTTT | CASSFGSGRTGELFF
- | TRBJ1-1 | TRBV19 | - | TGTGCCAGTAGCACCAGGGGACAGAACACTGAAGCTTTCTTT | CASSTRGQNTEAFF
- | TRBJ2-7 | TRBV5-4 | once | TGTGCCAGCAGCTTGGAGGCAGGGGCGAACTACGAGCAGTACTTC | CASSLEAGANYEQYF
- | TRBJ1-6 | TRBV7-9 | - | TGTGCCAGCAGCTTAGGTACGAGAAATTCACCCCTCCACTTT | CASSLGTRNSPLHF
TRBD1 | TRBJ2-7 | TRBV6-6 | - | TGTGCCAGCGTCGCCAGGGACAGAAGCTCCTACGAGCAGTACTTC | CASVARDRSSYEQYF
TRBD2 | TRBJ2-2 | TRBV2 | - | TGTGCCAGCAGTGAAGAACTAGCGGTCGGGGAGCTGTTTTTT | CASSEELAVGELFF
- | TRBJ1-5 | TRBV2 | - | TGTGCCAGCAGTGAAGCGCTCGGGAGCAATCAGCCCCAGCATTTT | CASSEALGSNQPQHF
- | TRBJ1-5 | TRBV6-2/TRBV6-3 | once | TGTGCCAGCAGTTACCGAACTGGCAATCAGCCCCAGCATTTT | CASSYRTGNQPQHF
TRBD2 | TRBJ2-1 | TRBV7-3 | - | TGTGCCAGCAGCACAGGGACTAGCGGTGGCGATGAGCAGTTCTTC | CASSTGTSGGDEQFF
TRBD2 | TRBJ2-1 | TRBV7-2 | - | TGTGCCAGCAGCTTAGTGAGCGGGGGGAACAATGAGCAGTTCTTC | CASSLVSGGNNEQFF
TRBD2 | TRBJ2-3 | TRBV6-5 | - | TGTGCCAGCACGTTGAGCGGGGGGGTTCGGGATACGCAGTATTTT | CASTLSGGVRDTQYF
- | TRBJ2-2 | TRBV5-5 | - | TGTGCCAGCAGACTCGTCGGCGGGGAGCTGTTTTTT | CASRLVGGELFF
TRBD2 | TRBJ2-3 | TRBV30 | - | TGTGCCCTCGCGGGGCGGGGGGGTGTAGATACGCAGTATTTT | CALAGRGGVDTQYF
TRBD1 | TRBJ1-5 | TRBV27 | - | TGTGCCAGCAGTTTATCGGGGACAGGGAACAATCAGCCCCAGCATTTT | CASSLSGTGNNQPQHF
TRBD2 | TRBJ2-7 | TRBV7-6 | - | TGTGCCAGCAGCTCGAACCCCTGGGGGAGCGGGGACGAGCAGTACTTC | CASSSNPWGSGDEQYF
- | TRBJ1-1 | TRBV6-2/TRBV6-3 | - | TGTGCCAGCAGTTCCGTCTACCTCCGGGGGAACACTGAAGCTTTCTTT | CASSSVYLRGNTEAFF
TRBD2 | TRBJ2-7 | TRBV4-2 | - | TGTGCCAGCAGCCAAGACTGGCGGGAGTCCTACGAGCAGTACTTC | CASSQDWRESYEQYF
TRBD1 | TRBJ2-7 | TRBV6-5 | - | TGTGCCAGCACTCCGGGACAGCTCTCCTACGAGCAGTACTTC | CASTPGQLSYEQYF
- | TRBJ1-5 | TRBV28 | few | TGTGCCAGCAGCCTCGGAGCGGGGCAGCCCCAGCATTTT | CASSLGAGQPQHF
- | TRBJ1-3 | TRBV3-1/TRBV3-2 | - | TGTGCCAGCAGCCCTGGCCCCTCTGGAAACACCATATATTTT | CASSPGPSGNTIYF
- | TRBJ1-2 | TRBV27 | - | TGTGCCAGCAGACGACATCTACAGGGCGACTATGGCTACACCTTC | CASRRHLQGDYGYTF
TRBD1 | TRBJ2-6 | TRBV9 | - | TGTGCCAGCAGCTCCCGGACAGGTCTATCCTCTGGGGCCAACGTCCTGACTTTC | CASSSRTGLSSGANVLTF
TRBD1 | TRBJ1-1 | TRBV11-3 | - | TGTGCCAGCGGACAGGGCCTGAACACTGAAGCTTTCTTT | CASGQGLNTEAFF
- | TRBJ1-1 | TRBV7-9 | - | TGTGCCAGCAGCCCTCTGATACAGGAGAGAGATACTGAAGCTTTCTTT | CASSPLIQERDTEAFF
- | TRBJ2-1 | TRBV30 | - | TGTGCCTGGACCCCTGCACTTTACAATGAGCAGTTCTTC | CAWTPALYNEQFF
TRBD2 | TRBJ2-2 | TRBV4-2 | - | TGTGCCAGCAGCCAAGATATGGCACTCGGACTAGCGGGGGCACGGGACACCGGGGAGCTGTTTTTT | CASSQDMALGLAGARDTGELFF
- | TRBJ1-1 | TRBV7-3 | - | TGTGCCAGCAGCTTCGCGGCGAACACTGAAGCTTTCTTT | CASSFAANTEAFF
- | TRBJ2-6 | TRBV5-1 | once | TGCGCCAGCAGCTTGGGCGCTTCTGGGGCCAACGTCCTGACTTTC | CASSLGASGANVLTF
TRBD2 | TRBJ2-7 | TRBV5-8 | - | TGTGCCAGCAGCTTATGGCGGGGGAGAGACTACGAGCAGTACTTC | CASSLWRGRDYEQYF
- | TRBJ1-2 | TRBV12-3/TRBV12-4 | - | TGTGCCAGCAGCGTTGGACAGTTCTATGGCTACACCTTC | CASSVGQFYGYTF
- | TRBJ1-2 | TRBV6-5 | - | TGTGCCAGCAGACAACCCTTTACACCCAACTATGGCTACACCTTC | CASRQPFTPNYGYTF
- | TRBJ2-3 | TRBV9 | - | TGTGCCAGCAGCTCACCTGGAGGGGTCGACACAGATACGCAGTATTTT | CASSSPGGVDTDTQYF
TRBD2 | TRBJ2-1 | TRBV3-1/TRBV3-2 | - | TGTGCCAGCAGCTCACGAGCGGGGGCGGGTAATGAGCAGTTCTTC | CASSSRAGAGNEQFF
- | TRBJ1-1 | TRBV6-5 | - | TGTGCCAGCAGAAAATCCCGGGGGAACACTGAAGCTTTCTTT | CASRKSRGNTEAFF
TRBD1 | TRBJ1-1 | TRBV7-8 | - | TGTGCCAGCAGCACGGGACAGGGGGCCTTCACTGAAGCTTTCTTT | CASSTGQGAFTEAFF
TRBD1 | TRBJ1-2 | TRBV5-1 | - | TGCGCCAGCAGACAGGGACAGGGGATTTATGGCTACACCTTC | CASRQGQGIYGYTF
TRBD2 | TRBJ2-1 | TRBV7-3 | - | TGTGCCAGCAGCTTTAGCGGGGGGGCCTACAATGAGCAGTTCTTC | CASSFSGGAYNEQFF
TRBD2 | TRBJ2-3 | TRBV6-5 | - | TGTGCCAGCAGCTCCGCGGGGGGAAAGACGCAGTATTTT | CASSSAGGKTQYF
- | TRBJ1-6 | TRBV4-2 | - | TGTGCCAGCAGCCAAGATGACTACGGAACCCTCCACTTT | CASSQDDYGTLHF
TRBD2 | TRBJ2-1 | TRBV9 | - | TGTGCCAGCAGCGTAGGGTTTAGCGGGGGGGTCGGTGAGCAGTTCTTC | CASSVGFSGGVGEQFF
TRBD1 | TRBJ2-5 | TRBV25-1 | - | TGTGCCAGCAGTTCTCTTGGGACAGCCCTGGTGGCCCAGTACTTC | CASSSLGTALVAQYF
- | TRBJ1-5 | TRBV9 | - | TGTGCCAGCAGCGAAGGGGGTCGCAATCAGCCCCAGCATTTT | CASSEGGRNQPQHF
- | TRBJ2-3 | TRBV4-3 | once | TGCGCCAGCAGCCCGACGGGTGCCGATACGCAGTATTTT | CASSPTGADTQYF
- | TRBJ1-1 | TRBV18 | - | TGTGCCAGCTCACCAAGTCAGGGTAAAAACACTGAAGCTTTCTTT | CASSPSQGKNTEAFF
- | TRBJ1-2 | TRBV4-3 | - | TGCGCCAGCAGCCAAGATCGGGGAGGGGTAAGGGACTATGGCTACACCTTC | CASSQDRGGVRDYGYTF
- | TRBJ1-5 | TRBV20-1 | - | TGCAGTGCTAGTGTCCAGTATAGCAATCAGCCCCAGCATTTT | CSASVQYSNQPQHF